The 15 T cell receptor beta chains given below trace back to one sample, sequenced in a study of blood T cell repertoires in COVID-19. The table came from immunoSEQ multiplex PCR; TCRdb's copy has only in-frame clones and leaves some out. The sample carries approximately 200,000 clones, over 75% recorded once. The sample comprised peripheral blood. The receptors shown here come from a human donor in a cohort sampled during active COVID-19.

The V call is TRBV11-3, the J call TRBJ1-2, with D uncertain. Germline loops: CDR1 SGHNT, CDR2 YENEEA. Trimming shortened V by 2 bases and J by 8 bases, and 18 bases separated the two germline ends. The CDR3 covers 15 residues. CDR3 amino acids: CASSLLRRGRGGYTF. The CDR3 DNA sequence: TGTGCCAGCAGCTTACTTCGACGGGGTAGAGGCGGCTACACCTTC.

The chain couples TRBV7-2 to TRBJ1-1; D unresolved. The CDR3 runs to 14 residues. CDR1 is SGHTA and CDR2 is FQGNSA in the germline V gene. The ends were cut back, 1 base at V and 4 bases at J, with 10 bases in the middle. CDR3 coding DNA: TGTGCCAGCAGCTTAGGAGGAGACCTCACTGAAGCTTTCTTT. This translates into CASSLGGDLTEAFF.

The chain links TRBV19 to TRBJ2-1, with 8 bases fitting TRBD2. The V gene end was trimmed by 7 bases and the J gene end by 3 bases; junction bases not matched to a gene: 5. The CDR3 extends over 14 amino acids. Germline V gene data show CDR1 as LNHDA and CDR2 as SQIVND (reference sequence). In DNA, the CDR3 is TGTGCCAGTACGCGGGAGGTCTTCTACAATGAGCAGTTCTTC. Translation: CASTREVFYNEQFF.

The rearrangement links TRBV27 to TRBJ2-1, with D perhaps TRBD2 (6 bases). The CDR3 extends over 17 amino acids. The V gene lost 4 bases and the J gene lost 6 bases, with 22 bases spanning the gap. CDR1 is MNHEY and CDR2 is SMNVEV in the germline V gene (reference sequence). For the CDR3, the DNA is TGTGCCAGCAGTTCCTCTCAGATAGCGGACTCTTTCAATGAGCAGTTCTTC. Its protein product is CASSSSQIADSFNEQFF.

V usage is TRBV20-1 and J usage is TRBJ2-1; 7 positions agree with TRBD2. The CDR3 length is 14 residues. Germline values: CDR1 DFQATT, CDR2 SNEGSKA (reference sequence). Trimming cost V 3 bases and J 7 bases; bases outside gene matches: 9. The CDR3, as DNA: TGCAGTGCTAGTTCGGGAGGCAGGGATAATGAGCAGTTCTTC. Residues: CSASSGGRDNEQFF.

The rearrangement joins TRBV18 to TRBJ2-7, with D tentatively TRBD2 (5 bases). Trimming took off 3 bases at V and 3 bases at J, with 9 bases between the two ends. The CDR3 spans 13 residues. Germline V gene sequence: CDR1 KGHSH, CDR2 LQKENI. The CDR3 loop reads CASSPSEGYEQYF. The CDR3 DNA reads TGTGCCAGCTCACCGAGTGAGGGCTACGAGCAGTACTTC.

The CDR3 nucleotides are TGCGCCAGCAGCCAAGCCGGACAGTTCTTGATGGCTGGCTACACCTTC. Its protein is CASSQAGQFLMAGYTF. The chain carries TRBV4-3 and TRBJ1-2, with D perhaps TRBD1 (6 bases). Germline values: CDR1 LGHNA, CDR2 YSLEER. Trimming pared 1 base from V and 7 bases from J, leaving 19 bases between. There are 16 residues in the CDR3.

The chain carries TRBV2 and TRBJ1-5; 8 bases align to TRBD1. The germline gives CDR1 SNHLY, CDR2 FYNNEI. The V gene end was trimmed by 4 bases and the J gene end by 7 bases; junction bases not matched to a gene: 9. The CDR3 is 15 amino acids. This CDR3 is CASSGQGLLGQPQHF. The DNA of the CDR3 is TGTGCCAGCAGTGGACAGGGGCTCCTGGGGCAGCCCCAGCATTTT.

This clone was seen more than once but under ten times. The J gene is TRBJ2-7, the V gene TRBV20-1; TRBD1 matches 7 bases. J gave up 4 bases and V 6 bases, and 3 bases lay outside the gene matches. Germline loops: CDR1 DFQATT, CDR2 SNEGSKA (reference sequence). CDR3 length: 11 amino acids. This CDR3 is CSAPDRYEQYF. CDR3 nucleotide sequence: TGCAGTGCACCGGACAGGTACGAGCAGTACTTC.

The chain links TRBV7-2 to TRBJ2-3, with 9 positions matching TRBD2. The CDR3 is 16 amino acids. Trimming took 1 base from V and 5 from J; bases not matched to a gene: 7. The germline CDR1 and CDR2 sequences are SGHTA and FQGNSA. The CDR3 region has the DNA TGTGCCAGCAGCTTAGTGGGCGGGAGGGCCTTAGATACGCAGTATTTT. It translates to CASSLVGGRALDTQYF.

This clone came up a few times. The chain uses TRBV27 and TRBJ2-3; TRBD2 aligns across 9 bases. Per germline, CDR1 MNHEY and CDR2 SMNVEV (reference sequence). There are 16 residues in the CDR3. The V and J ends lost 5 bases and 4 bases, in that order; junction bases with no gene match: 10. CDR3 in DNA: TGTGCCAGCAGTGCCTTAAACAGCGGGGGGCCAGATACGCAGTATTTT. The encoded protein is CASSALNSGGPDTQYF.

V is TRBV4-3 and J is TRBJ1-1, with 8 bases identical to TRBD1. Germline V gives CDR1 LGHNA, CDR2 YSLEER. Trimming removed 2 bases from V and 2 bases from J; junction bases left unmatched: 4. The CDR3 has 15 residues. The CDR3 coding sequence is TGCGCCAGCAGCCAACTGACAGGGGCTAACACTGAAGCTTTCTTT. It specifies CASSQLTGANTEAFF.

CDR3 in amino acids: CASSRSVFREGLAGGNEQFF. The CDR3, as DNA: TGCGCCAGCAGCCGGAGCGTGTTCCGTGAGGGACTAGCGGGAGGGAATGAGCAGTTCTTC. The J gene is TRBJ2-1, the V gene TRBV5-1; 16 positions match TRBD2. With 4 bases clipped from V and 7 bases from J, the junction kept 17 bases outside the gene matches. Per germline, CDR1 SGHRS and CDR2 YFSETQ. This CDR3 has 20 residues.

V is TRBV5-1 and J is TRBJ2-7, with D possibly being TRBD1 (6 bases). The CDR3 spans 14 residues. CDR1 SGHRS and CDR2 YFSETQ come from the germline V gene. The ends were cut back, 2 bases at V and 3 bases at J, with 12 bases in the middle. CDR3 nucleotides: TGCGCCAGCAGCTTTGCAGGGGTCTACTACGAGCAGTACTTC. Residues: CASSFAGVYYEQYF.

The chain carries TRBV28 and TRBJ2-1; D call uncertain. The germline V and J ends were trimmed by 7 bases and 9 bases, with 19 bases remaining between them. CDR1 and CDR2 (germline): MDHEN, SYDVKM. The length of the CDR3 is 14 residues. The CDR3 loop is CASTSTRPLIEQFF. In DNA, the CDR3 is TGTGCCAGCACATCAACGAGGCCTCTTATTGAGCAGTTCTTC.